The rows below give T cell receptor beta chains drawn from one sample of a study of cytomegalovirus exposure and HLA in healthy donors. The repertoire was sequenced with immunoSEQ multiplex PCR; TCRdb's copy has only in-frame clones and lacks some. In the table there are 150,000 to 200,000 clones, around 83% of which are singletons. The sample taken for sequencing was PBMCs. The receptor source for this set is a man aged 40-50 years in good health and CMV-seropositive. Both conserved end residues are part of each CDR3. The D gene is left open where the match is weak. A row's size may be missing; if present it is once, few, many or a size class.

d_call: NA
clone_size: NA
v_call: TRBV5-1
j_call: TRBJ1-1
cdr3_aa: CASSLEAGNTEAFF
cdr3_nt: TGCGCCAGCAGCTTGGAGGCAGGGAACACTGAAGCTTTCTTT

d_call: NA
clone_size: NA
v_call: TRBV7-2
j_call: TRBJ2-2
cdr3_aa: CASSPRGTGELFF
cdr3_nt: TGTGCCAGCAGCCCCCGGGGGACCGGGGAGCTGTTTTTT

d_call: NA
clone_size: NA
v_call: TRBV7-9
j_call: TRBJ1-5
cdr3_aa: CASSQQGGGQPQHF
cdr3_nt: TGTGCCAGCAGCCAACAGGGCGGAGGACAGCCCCAGCATTTT

d_call: TRBD1
clone_size: NA
v_call: TRBV5-1
j_call: TRBJ2-4
cdr3_aa: CASNIGQGAMDIQYF
cdr3_nt: TGCGCCAGTAATATAGGACAGGGGGCGATGGACATTCAGTACTTC

d_call: TRBD2
clone_size: NA
v_call: TRBV7-7
j_call: TRBJ2-5
cdr3_aa: CASSKGRLAGVETQYF
cdr3_nt: TGTGCTAGCAGCAAGGGGAGACTAGCGGGGGTAGAGACCCAGTACTTC

d_call: NA
clone_size: NA
v_call: TRBV30
j_call: TRBJ2-2
cdr3_aa: CAWSVRDTGELFF
cdr3_nt: TGTGCCTGGAGTGTCCGGGACACAGGGGAGCTGTTTTTT

d_call: NA
clone_size: NA
v_call: TRBV10-1
j_call: TRBJ1-5
cdr3_aa: CASSESGSNQPQHF
cdr3_nt: TGCGCCAGCAGTGAGTCCGGGAGCAATCAGCCCCAGCATTTT

d_call: TRBD1
clone_size: NA
v_call: TRBV25-1
j_call: TRBJ2-1
cdr3_aa: CASSGGGQGGDEQFF
cdr3_nt: TGTGCCAGCAGTGGCGGGGGACAGGGTGGGGATGAGCAGTTCTTC

d_call: NA
clone_size: NA
v_call: TRBV18
j_call: TRBJ2-7
cdr3_aa: CASSPAADYEQYF
cdr3_nt: TGTGCCAGCTCACCGGCAGCGGACTACGAGCAGTACTTC

d_call: TRBD1
clone_size: NA
v_call: TRBV13
j_call: TRBJ2-2
cdr3_aa: CASSLRDRGELNTGELFF
cdr3_nt: TGTGCCAGCAGCTTACGGGACAGGGGCGAACTGAACACCGGGGAGCTGTTTTTT

d_call: TRBD1
clone_size: NA
v_call: TRBV7-8
j_call: TRBJ2-2
cdr3_aa: CASSRDRERTGELFF
cdr3_nt: TGTGCCAGCAGCCGGGACAGGGAACGGACCGGGGAGCTGTTTTTT

d_call: NA
clone_size: NA
v_call: TRBV6-5
j_call: TRBJ1-5
cdr3_aa: CASRLTDLSNQPQHF
cdr3_nt: TGTGCCAGCAGGCTGACAGACTTAAGCAATCAGCCCCAGCATTTT

d_call: NA
clone_size: NA
v_call: TRBV30
j_call: TRBJ1-2
cdr3_aa: CAWILDYGYTF
cdr3_nt: TGTGCCTGGATCCTAGACTATGGCTACACCTTC

d_call: NA
clone_size: NA
v_call: TRBV5-5
j_call: TRBJ2-2
cdr3_aa: CASSLVAAGKDGELFF
cdr3_nt: TGTGCCAGCAGCTTGGTTGCGGCAGGGAAGGACGGGGAGCTGTTTTTT

d_call: NA
clone_size: NA
v_call: TRBV6-1
j_call: TRBJ2-2
cdr3_aa: CASSVSVGELFF
cdr3_nt: TGTGCCAGCAGTGTTTCAGTCGGGGAGCTGTTTTTT

d_call: TRBD1
clone_size: few
v_call: TRBV29-1
j_call: TRBJ1-2
cdr3_aa: CSVLGQGLYGYTF
cdr3_nt: TGCAGCGTTTTAGGACAGGGCCTCTATGGCTACACCTTC

d_call: TRBD2
clone_size: once
v_call: TRBV7-2
j_call: TRBJ2-3
cdr3_aa: CASSHSSGRPDTQYF
cdr3_nt: TGTGCCAGCAGCCATTCTAGCGGCAGACCAGATACGCAGTATTTT

d_call: TRBD1
clone_size: NA
v_call: TRBV7-6
j_call: TRBJ2-7
cdr3_aa: CASRAGGPSYEQYF
cdr3_nt: TGTGCCAGCAGGGCAGGGGGTCCGTCCTACGAGCAGTACTTC

d_call: NA
clone_size: NA
v_call: TRBV7-8
j_call: TRBJ1-2
cdr3_aa: CASSLVDPDGYTF
cdr3_nt: TGTGCCAGCAGCTTAGTCGATCCGGATGGCTACACCTTC

d_call: TRBD2
clone_size: once
v_call: TRBV7-8
j_call: TRBJ2-3
cdr3_aa: CASSQIAGGSTDTQYF
cdr3_nt: TGTGCCAGCAGCCAGATAGCGGGAGGGAGCACAGATACGCAGTATTTT

d_call: TRBD1
clone_size: NA
v_call: TRBV13
j_call: TRBJ1-5
cdr3_aa: CASSLASGGINQPQHF
cdr3_nt: TGTGCCAGCAGCTTAGCCTCAGGGGGCATCAATCAGCCCCAGCATTTT

d_call: NA
clone_size: NA
v_call: TRBV6-1
j_call: TRBJ1-1
cdr3_aa: CASIYTAEAFF
cdr3_nt: TGTGCCAGCATTTACACGGCGGAGGCTTTCTTT

d_call: TRBD1
clone_size: NA
v_call: TRBV2
j_call: TRBJ2-7
cdr3_aa: CASSEGQRFYEQYF
cdr3_nt: TGTGCCAGCAGTGAGGGACAGAGATTCTACGAGCAGTACTTC

d_call: NA
clone_size: NA
v_call: TRBV14
j_call: TRBJ1-5
cdr3_aa: CASSQGREQHF
cdr3_nt: TGTGCCAGCAGCCAAGGGAGGGAGCAGCATTTT

d_call: TRBD2
clone_size: few
v_call: TRBV7-9
j_call: TRBJ2-5
cdr3_aa: CASSTGLAQETQYF
cdr3_nt: TGTGCCAGCAGCACGGGACTAGCGCAAGAGACCCAGTACTTC

d_call: TRBD2
clone_size: once
v_call: TRBV9
j_call: TRBJ2-5
cdr3_aa: CASSVAGGGETQYF
cdr3_nt: TGTGCCAGCAGCGTGGCGGGAGGCGGGGAGACCCAGTACTTC

d_call: TRBD1
clone_size: once
v_call: TRBV2
j_call: TRBJ2-7
cdr3_aa: CASSDIANRGYEQYF
cdr3_nt: TGTGCCAGCAGTGACATAGCGAACAGGGGGTACGAGCAGTACTTC

d_call: TRBD1
clone_size: NA
v_call: TRBV10-2
j_call: TRBJ2-3
cdr3_aa: CASRGTGGPVNTQYF
cdr3_nt: TGCGCCAGTCGAGGGACAGGGGGTCCAGTGAATACGCAGTATTTT

d_call: NA
clone_size: once
v_call: TRBV28
j_call: TRBJ2-3
cdr3_aa: CASRDSGDTQYF
cdr3_nt: TGTGCCAGCAGAGATTCAGGGGATACGCAGTATTTT

d_call: NA
clone_size: NA
v_call: TRBV21-1
j_call: TRBJ1-5
cdr3_aa: CASIPPGGRNNQPQHF
cdr3_nt: TGTGCCAGCATCCCCCCGGGGGGCCGAAATAATCAGCCCCAGCATTTT

d_call: TRBD2
clone_size: NA
v_call: TRBV25-1
j_call: TRBJ2-1
cdr3_aa: CASSDRRSSGRGNEQFF
cdr3_nt: TGTGCCAGCAGTGACCGCCGAAGTAGCGGGAGGGGCAATGAGCAGTTCTTC

d_call: NA
clone_size: NA
v_call: TRBV29-1
j_call: TRBJ2-7
cdr3_aa: CSVEGLLVEEQYF
cdr3_nt: TGCAGCGTTGAAGGACTTCTCGTTGAGGAGCAGTACTTC

d_call: NA
clone_size: NA
v_call: TRBV27
j_call: TRBJ2-7
cdr3_aa: CASSSGTTGIYEQYF
cdr3_nt: TGTGCCAGCAGTTCGGGGACTACAGGGATCTACGAGCAGTACTTC

d_call: NA
clone_size: NA
v_call: TRBV7-9
j_call: TRBJ1-1
cdr3_aa: CSSSEQMAFF
cdr3_nt: TGTTCCAGCAGCGAACAGATGGCTTTCTTT

d_call: TRBD1
clone_size: NA
v_call: TRBV7-8
j_call: TRBJ1-4
cdr3_aa: CASSLRTGFDVANEKLFF
cdr3_nt: TGTGCCAGCAGCCTTAGGACAGGGTTTGATGTTGCTAATGAAAAACTGTTTTTT

d_call: TRBD2
clone_size: NA
v_call: TRBV30
j_call: TRBJ2-5
cdr3_aa: CARSQGGLASQETQYF
cdr3_nt: TGTGCCCGGAGCCAGGGGGGACTAGCCTCCCAAGAGACCCAGTACTTC

d_call: TRBD2
clone_size: NA
v_call: TRBV5-4
j_call: TRBJ2-1
cdr3_aa: CASSFSPSGGNEQFF
cdr3_nt: TGTGCCAGCAGCTTTTCGCCTAGCGGAGGCAATGAGCAGTTCTTC

d_call: NA
clone_size: NA
v_call: TRBV6-1
j_call: TRBJ2-1
cdr3_aa: CASYKGGLNEQFF
cdr3_nt: TGTGCCTCCTATAAGGGGGGGCTGAATGAGCAGTTCTTC

d_call: NA
clone_size: NA
v_call: TRBV4-3
j_call: TRBJ1-1
cdr3_aa: CASSSQMNTEAFF
cdr3_nt: TGCGCCAGCAGCTCTCAGATGAACACTGAAGCTTTCTTT

d_call: TRBD1
clone_size: NA
v_call: TRBV27
j_call: TRBJ2-5
cdr3_aa: CASSLFANRGTETQYF
cdr3_nt: TGTGCCAGCAGTTTATTCGCCAACAGGGGGACGGAGACCCAGTACTTC

d_call: NA
clone_size: NA
v_call: TRBV18
j_call: TRBJ2-3
cdr3_aa: CASSPLSGPDTDTQYF
cdr3_nt: TGTGCCAGCTCACCACTAAGCGGGCCTGACACAGATACGCAGTATTTT

d_call: NA
clone_size: NA
v_call: TRBV6-5
j_call: TRBJ1-1
cdr3_aa: CASSYSPPGNTEAFF
cdr3_nt: TGTGCCAGCAGTTACTCCCCCCCCGGGAACACTGAAGCTTTCTTT

d_call: NA
clone_size: few
v_call: TRBV29-1
j_call: TRBJ1-3
cdr3_aa: CSVRQAGNTIYF
cdr3_nt: TGCAGCGTCCGACAGGCTGGAAACACCATATATTTT

d_call: NA
clone_size: NA
v_call: TRBV18
j_call: TRBJ1-1
cdr3_aa: CASSQGQNTEAFF
cdr3_nt: TGTGCCAGCTCCCAGGGACAGAACACTGAAGCTTTCTTT

d_call: NA
clone_size: NA
v_call: TRBV5-8
j_call: TRBJ2-4
cdr3_aa: CASSLLEREYF
cdr3_nt: TGTGCCAGCAGCTTGTTGGAGAGAGAGTACTTC

d_call: NA
clone_size: NA
v_call: TRBV28
j_call: TRBJ1-5
cdr3_aa: CASNTGEGNQPQHF
cdr3_nt: TGTGCCAGCAATACAGGAGAGGGCAATCAGCCCCAGCATTTT

d_call: NA
clone_size: NA
v_call: TRBV27
j_call: TRBJ1-4
cdr3_aa: CASRFGGATNEKLFF
cdr3_nt: TGTGCCAGCCGCTTTGGGGGGGCAACTAATGAAAAACTGTTTTTT

d_call: TRBD2
clone_size: NA
v_call: TRBV7-3
j_call: TRBJ2-2
cdr3_aa: CASSPQTSGTGELFF
cdr3_nt: TGTGCCAGCAGCCCGCAGACTAGCGGGACCGGGGAGCTGTTTTTT

d_call: NA
clone_size: NA
v_call: TRBV30
j_call: TRBJ2-7
cdr3_aa: CAWKTGYEQYF
cdr3_nt: TGTGCCTGGAAGACCGGGTACGAGCAGTACTTC

d_call: NA
clone_size: once
v_call: TRBV6-5
j_call: TRBJ1-3
cdr3_aa: CASSLGGSGNTIYF
cdr3_nt: TGTGCCAGCAGCCTGGGGGGATCTGGAAACACCATATATTTT

d_call: NA
clone_size: NA
v_call: TRBV6-1
j_call: TRBJ1-2
cdr3_aa: CASRPIDRNDGYTF
cdr3_nt: TGTGCCAGCAGACCCATAGACAGGAATGACGGCTACACCTTC

d_call: TRBD1
clone_size: NA
v_call: TRBV19
j_call: TRBJ1-3
cdr3_aa: CASSTGGFSGNTIYF
cdr3_nt: TGTGCCAGTAGTACAGGGGGCTTTTCTGGAAACACCATATATTTT

d_call: TRBD1
clone_size: NA
v_call: TRBV6-1
j_call: TRBJ2-7
cdr3_aa: CASSSGGAGYEQYF
cdr3_nt: TGTGCCAGCAGTTCAGGGGGCGCAGGTTACGAGCAGTACTTC